This TCR beta chain is from a study of regulatory T cells in long-lasting Graves disease. Overall study context: The study counted Graves' disease as persistent given over 5 years of antithyroid drugs and positive TSH receptor antibodies.

Time point in this sample: persistent/refractory GD, antithyroid drugs over 5 years with positive TRAb. RNA isolated from PBMCs was used to make the TCR library. This clonotype was seen only a few times. This CDR3 is 18 amino acids long. V was trimmed by 6 bases and J by 0 bases, leaving 24 bases between them. Germline lookup yields CDR1 PRHDT and CDR2 FYEKMQ (reference sequence). With iRepertoire HTBI primers and Arm-PCR of CDR3 regions, TCR beta libraries were built. One entry per CDR3 protein, called by TCRdb with MiXCR from the multiplex PCR reads. The sample shows 400,000 to 500,000 distinct CDR3 sequences, 20% to 25% of them seen only once.

This chain connects TRBV13 to TRBJ2-7; no clear D gene. The source of this sequence is a female donor with Graves disease. Sequencing used peripheral blood mononuclear cells (PBMCs), obtained when the disease was refractory, from a patient treated with antithyroid drugs. The CDR3 nucleotides read TGTGCCAGCAGTCCCGGTCACCGAGAGAGATCGAGCTCCTACGAGCAGTACTTC. Its protein product is CASSPGHRERSSSYEQYF.